This T cell receptor beta chain was captured by sequencing in a study of blood T cells in healthy people across ages. Study conclusions and caveats: The donors' CMV status was not determined, possibly confounding changes in expanded clonotypes.

Germline V CDR1 and CDR2: SGHTA, FQGNSA. V was clipped by 5 bases and J by 4 bases; unmatched bases: 12. The CDR3 covers 16 residues. This clonotype was seen a handful of times. Its antigen remains unknown. Sample donors were healthy Caucasian individuals that came from Russia, aged 6 to 90. Primers used in a second PCR of about 6 to 12 cycles were a sample-barcoded 5' primer and a J-beta primer mix. MiXCR was run by TCRdb on the 5' RACE reads, yielding one entry per CDR3 protein. The repertoire holds roughly 700,000 distinct CDR3 sequences, with around half as singletons. This clonotype was obtained from an older woman in good health. V gene TRBV7-2 combines with J gene TRBJ2-5, with TRBD1 identical over 8 bases. The sequencing sample was made of blood. This CDR3 is CASSPRQGLEAETQYF. In DNA, the CDR3 is TGTGCCAGCAGCCCCCGACAGGGGCTCGAGGCAGAGACCCAGTACTTC.